This entry concerns a single T cell receptor beta chain. This entry is derived from a study of blood T cells in healthy people across ages. It was with a sample-barcoded 5' primer and a J-beta primer mix that a second PCR of roughly 7 to 12 cycles was run. Via MiXCR, TCRdb re-called the 5' RACE reads, giving one row per CDR3 protein. The sample records more than 1,400,000 distinct CDR3 sequences, about 43% being singletons. The CDR3 covers 17 residues. The germline V and J ends were trimmed by 0 bases and 1 base, with 14 bases remaining between them. In germline, CDR1 is MNHNY, CDR2 SVGAGI (reference sequence).

This TCR came from a woman aged 18-29 years in good health. The sample taken for sequencing was blood. The chain employs TRBV6-6 and TRBJ2-3; D not resolved. CDR3 bases: TGTGCCAGCAGTTACTCGGTCGAGGACCCGGGCACAGATACGCAGTATTTT. This codes for CASSYSVEDPGTDTQYF.